The subject of this entry is one T cell receptor (beta chain). Its specificity is unknown. Scientists made TCR beta libraries using quantitative 5'-RACE with molecular barcodes. TCRdb redid the calling of the 5' RACE reads with MiXCR, one entry per CDR3 protein. Among hundreds of thousands of distinct CDR3 sequences listed, roughly 26% were seen once. The CDR3 is 13 amino acids. Germline V gene sequence: CDR1 SGHNT, CDR2 YENEEA. The germline V and J ends were trimmed by 3 bases and 5 bases, with 8 bases remaining between them. The entry originates in a study of CD8 T cells in ankylosing spondylitis. Study-wide results and caveats: Disease-linked clones were found to be CD8+ and relatively rare in peripheral blood. A motif of under ten highly homologous TCR beta variants was seen as apparently characteristic of ankylosing spondylitis blood.

This TCR came from a male donor with ankylosing spondylitis. The genes are TRBV11-3 and TRBJ2-1; no firm D call. Sequences were obtained from blood, either unsorted or a sorted T cell fraction (not recorded which). The CDR3 region is CASSFDGNNEQFF. CDR3 in DNA: TGTGCCAGCAGCTTTGACGGAAACAATGAGCAGTTCTTC. The full variable domain, its missing parts supplied by reference TRBV11-3 and TRBJ2-1, is EAGVVQSPRYKIIEKKQPVAFWCNPISGHNTLYWYLQNLGQGPELLIRYENEEAVDDSQLPKDRFSAERLKGVDSTLKIQPAELGDSAVYLCASSFDGNNEQFFGPGTRLTVL.